Included here is one T cell receptor (beta chain) sequence, with context. TCRdb's table, derived via immunoSEQ multiplex PCR, lists solely in-frame clones and lacks some. The table includes roughly 2.2 million clones, just under 95% detected once. The entry originates in a study of shared clonotypes between healthy human individuals. This CDR3 has 14 residues. Germline CDR1 and CDR2: SGHTA and FQGNSA. Between the trimmed V and J ends, which lost 0 bases and 4 bases, there was a span of 8 bases. J is TRBJ2-3 and V is TRBV7-2; no definite D call. This receptor was obtained from a man aged 18 to 30 in good health. Some clones in this sample may be carry-over from other donors' samples. The source material was naive CD4+ T cells from PBMCs. Subset meaning: CD45RA+ positively selected. The CDR3 region has the DNA TGTGCCAGCAGCTTAGCCCTGTCCGCAGATACGCAGTATTTT. This sequence encodes CASSLALSADTQYF. Together with reference TRBV7-2 and TRBJ2-3, the CDR3 gives the full variable domain: GAGVSQSPSNKVTEKGKDVELRCDPISGHTALYWYRQSLGQGLEFLIYFQGNSAPDKSGLPSDRFSAERTGGSVSTLTIQRTQQEDSAVYLCASSLALSADTQYFGPGTRLTVL.